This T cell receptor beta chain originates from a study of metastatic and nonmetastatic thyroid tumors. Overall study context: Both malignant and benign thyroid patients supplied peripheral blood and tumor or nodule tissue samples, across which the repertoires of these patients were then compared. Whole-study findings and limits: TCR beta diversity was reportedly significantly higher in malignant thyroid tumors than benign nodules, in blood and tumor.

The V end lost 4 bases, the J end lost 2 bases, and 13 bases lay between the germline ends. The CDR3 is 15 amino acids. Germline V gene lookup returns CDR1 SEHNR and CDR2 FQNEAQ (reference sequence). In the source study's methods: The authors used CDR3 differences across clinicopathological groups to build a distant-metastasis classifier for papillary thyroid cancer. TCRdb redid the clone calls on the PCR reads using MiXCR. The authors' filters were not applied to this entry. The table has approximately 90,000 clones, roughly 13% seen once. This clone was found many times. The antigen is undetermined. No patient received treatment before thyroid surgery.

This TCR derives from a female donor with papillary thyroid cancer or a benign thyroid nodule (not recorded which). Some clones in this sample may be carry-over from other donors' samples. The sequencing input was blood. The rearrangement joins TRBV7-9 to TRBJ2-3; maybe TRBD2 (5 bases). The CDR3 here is CASSYLFGDTDTQYF. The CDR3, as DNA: TGTGCCAGCAGCTATCTGTTCGGGGACACAGATACGCAGTATTTT. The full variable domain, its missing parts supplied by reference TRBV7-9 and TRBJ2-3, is DTGVSQNPRHKITKRGQNVTFRCDPISEHNRLYWYRQTLGQGPEFLTYFQNEAQLEKSRLLSDRFSAERPKGSFSTLEIQRTEQGDSAMYLCASSYLFGDTDTQYFGPGTRLTVL.